A selection of T cell receptor beta chains follows, all from one sample in a study of blood T cells in healthy people across ages. TCRdb re-analysed the 5' RACE reads in MiXCR, keeping a single row per CDR3 protein. Of just over 1 million distinct CDR3 sequences listed, around 45% are singletons. The sample was blood. All receptors come from a woman in her sixties in good health. Both conserved end residues are part of each CDR3. D genes are given only for firm matches. Rows give clone size only sometimes, using once, few, many, or a class for an expanded clone.

clone size | D gene | J gene | V gene | CDR3 DNA | CDR3 protein
few | . | TRBJ2-1 | TRBV6-1 | TGTGCCAGCAGGGTGACGGGAGTGGGGTACAATGAGCAGTTCTTC | CASRVTGVGYNEQFF
few | . | TRBJ2-1 | TRBV12-5 | TGTGCTAGTGGTTTGGTTGGGACCCCTCGGGTCAATGAGCAGTTCTTC | CASGLVGTPRVNEQFF
. | . | TRBJ2-6 | TRBV6-2/TRBV6-3 | TGTGCCAGCAGTTACGGGCGAGTTAGCTCTGGGGCCAACGTCCTGACTTTC | CASSYGRVSSGANVLTF
. | . | TRBJ1-4 | TRBV11-2 | TGTGCCAGCAGCTTGCGCATGGGGGAAAAACTGTTTTTT | CASSLRMGEKLFF
. | TRBD1 | TRBJ2-5 | TRBV4-2 | TGTGCCAGCAGCCAAGATCAAACGTGGGGACAGTCCTACGTGCAGTACTTC | CASSQDQTWGQSYVQYF
. | . | TRBJ2-7 | TRBV11-2 | TGTGCCAGCAGCTGGGGGCGGTTCGATTACAATGAGCAGTACTTC | CASSWGRFDYNEQYF
. | . | TRBJ2-5 | TRBV28 | TGTGCCAGCAGCCACGGGGGATGGGTACAAGAGACCCAGTACTTC | CASSHGGWVQETQYF
. | TRBD1 | TRBJ2-1 | TRBV6-5 | TGTGCCAGCAGCCACGTACCGGGACAGGGTATGAATGAGCAGTTCTTC | CASSHVPGQGMNEQFF
. | TRBD2 | TRBJ2-3 | TRBV30 | TGTGCCAGAGGACCCCGGGAGTGGGAGCGGGAACGCACAGATACGCAGTATTTT | CARGPREWERERTDTQYF
. | . | TRBJ2-5 | TRBV2 | TGTGCCAGCAGGGCGCGGGGAAGAGAGACCCAGTACTTC | CASRARGRETQYF
. | . | TRBJ1-5 | TRBV20-1 | TGCAGTGCTAGGCGCGGTTTGGGTCAGCCCCAGCATTTT | CSARRGLGQPQHF
many | . | TRBJ2-7 | TRBV5-1 | TGTGCCAGCAGTTTAGGAGGGGGGACCTACGAGCAGTACTTC | CASSLGGGTYEQYF
few | . | TRBJ2-7 | TRBV29-1 | TGCAGCGTTGCCCCGGGACGTAGCTCCTACGAGCAGTACTTC | CSVAPGRSSYEQYF
. | . | TRBJ2-7 | TRBV12-5 | TGTGCTAGTGGACAAGGTGGTTCCCTTATGGAAGTGTACTTC | CASGQGGSLMEVYF
. | . | TRBJ2-1 | TRBV12-3/TRBV12-4 | TGTGCCAGCAGCCCTAATAATCAGGAGAATGAGCAGTTCTTC | CASSPNNQENEQFF
. | TRBD2 | TRBJ2-1 | TRBV20-1 | TGCAGTGCTAGCAGACTAGCGGGAGGAAGGGCTGAGCAGTTCTTC | CSASRLAGGRAEQFF
few | . | TRBJ1-1 | TRBV14 | TGTGCCAGCAGCCACTATTGGAGCGCTGAAGCTTTCTTT | CASSHYWSAEAFF
. | . | TRBJ1-5 | TRBV27 | TGTGCCAGCAGTTTGGGGACGCAAAATCAGCCCCAGCATTTT | CASSLGTQNQPQHF
. | TRBD2 | TRBJ2-5 | TRBV20-1 | TGCAGTTCCTGGTGGGGTAGCGGGAATTCGGAGACCCAGTACTTC | CSSWWGSGNSETQYF
few | TRBD2 | TRBJ2-1 | TRBV4-1 | TGCGCCAGCAGCCAGGGTTCAAGCGGGAGGGCCTCCAATGAGCAGTTCTTC | CASSQGSSGRASNEQFF
. | TRBD2 | TRBJ2-5 | TRBV25-1 | TGTGCCAGCAGTGAATATAAAGCGGGAGTGGGCCAAGAGACCCAGTACTTC | CASSEYKAGVGQETQYF
. | . | TRBJ2-3 | TRBV7-9 | TGTGCCAGCAGCTTAAGGGGCCTAGTCGGAGGGAAGAGCACAGATACGCAGTATTTT | CASSLRGLVGGKSTDTQYF
few | TRBD2 | TRBJ2-1 | TRBV7-2 | TGTGCCAGCAGCTCAGGACTAGCGGGAGGTTACGCCTACAATGAGCAGTTCTTC | CASSSGLAGGYAYNEQFF
. | TRBD1 | TRBJ1-2 | TRBV27 | TGTGCCAGCAGGGACAGGGGCCTTGGGGCCTATGGCTACACCTTC | CASRDRGLGAYGYTF
few | . | TRBJ2-3 | TRBV27 | TGTGCCAGCAGTTTATTGGCAGGTGAGACAGATACGCAGTATTTT | CASSLLAGETDTQYF
. | . | TRBJ2-4 | TRBV6-5 | TGTGCCAGCAGAACAGGATACAATGAGCAGTACTTC | CASRTGYNEQYF
. | TRBD2 | TRBJ2-6 | TRBV20-1 | TGCAGTGCTAGAGGAAATAGCGGGAGTAACTCTGGGGCCAACGTCCTGACTTTC | CSARGNSGSNSGANVLTF
. | TRBD2 | TRBJ2-3 | TRBV5-1 | TGCGCCAGCAGCTTGAATGCGGGAGGGGGGTCAGATACGCAGTATTTT | CASSLNAGGGSDTQYF
. | . | TRBJ2-4 | TRBV12-3/TRBV12-4 | TGTGCCAGCAGCCTAAAGGAGGCCGGGACGTACCACATTCAGTACTTC | CASSLKEAGTYHIQYF
few | . | TRBJ2-4 | TRBV28 | TGTGCCAGCAGTTTAGGACAGCTAGCCAAAAACATTCAGTACTTC | CASSLGQLAKNIQYF
. | TRBD2 | TRBJ2-7 | TRBV9 | TGTGCCAGCAGCGGAGGGGCTAGCGGCACCTACGAGCAGTACTTC | CASSGGASGTYEQYF
few | . | TRBJ2-1 | TRBV28 | TGTGCCAGCAGTTTGACTGATCCCAGTTACAATGAGCAGTTCTTC | CASSLTDPSYNEQFF
. | . | TRBJ2-3 | TRBV5-4 | TGTGCCAGCAGCTTGTACGCGCCCAAAGATACGCAGTATTTT | CASSLYAPKDTQYF
few | TRBD1 | TRBJ2-3 | TRBV7-9 | TGTGCCAGCAGCCCTGGACAGGGGATGACAGATACGCAGTATTTT | CASSPGQGMTDTQYF
. | TRBD1 | TRBJ2-5 | TRBV10-1 | TGCGCCAGCAGCCGGGACAGGGTCGCCGAGACCCAGTACTTC | CASSRDRVAETQYF
. | . | TRBJ1-2 | TRBV29-1 | TGCAGCGTTGAGGGTACGGTGGCTGGCTACACCTTC | CSVEGTVAGYTF
few | TRBD1 | TRBJ2-7 | TRBV25-1 | TGTGCCAGCACCGGGACAGTCTACGAGCAGTACTTC | CASTGTVYEQYF
. | TRBD1 | TRBJ2-6 | TRBV25-1 | TGTGCCAGCAGTGAAAGACAGGGCTCTGGGGCCAACGTCCTGACTTTC | CASSERQGSGANVLTF
few | . | TRBJ2-1 | TRBV20-1 | TGCAGTGCTAGAGATCAGGCCGTAGCGAGATACAATGAGCAGTTCTTC | CSARDQAVARYNEQFF
. | TRBD2 | TRBJ2-1 | TRBV2 | TGTGCCAGCAGTGGGTCCGGGGCTAGCGGGAGGTATGAGCAGTTCTTC | CASSGSGASGRYEQFF
. | . | TRBJ1-6 | TRBV27 | TGTGCCAGCAGACCCAGGGGCAATTCACCCCTCCACTTT | CASRPRGNSPLHF
once | . | TRBJ1-5 | TRBV7-9 | TGTGCCAGCAGCTCCCCTAGGGCGGGGCAGGGACCAAATCAGCCCCAGCATTTT | CASSSPRAGQGPNQPQHF
. | . | TRBJ2-5 | TRBV3-1 | TGTGCCAGCAGCCAGGACACCCGGGGGACCCAGTACTTC | CASSQDTRGTQYF
. | . | TRBJ2-1 | TRBV7-7 | TGTGCCAGCAGCTTAGGGCAGAACGGGAATGAGCAGTTCTTC | CASSLGQNGNEQFF
. | . | TRBJ2-6 | TRBV6-5 | TGTGCCAGCAGTTACCTAAGGACAGTCCCCTCTGGGGCCAACGTCCTGACTTTC | CASSYLRTVPSGANVLTF
. | TRBD1 | TRBJ2-1 | TRBV5-1 | TGCGCCAGCAGTCGGACAGGGGGCTTCGATGAGCAGTTCTTC | CASSRTGGFDEQFF
. | . | TRBJ2-3 | TRBV10-3 | TGTGCCAGCAAAAGACAGGCCTCCACAGATACGCAGTATTTT | CASKRQASTDTQYF
. | TRBD2 | TRBJ2-6 | TRBV3-1 | TGTGCCAGCAGCTCACACGGACTAGCGGTTGCTGGGGCCAACGTCCTGACTTTC | CASSSHGLAVAGANVLTF
. | TRBD2 | TRBJ2-5 | TRBV7-9 | TGTGCCAGCAGCTTTTGGGGACTAGGAGAAGAGACCCAGTACTTC | CASSFWGLGEETQYF
few | . | TRBJ2-3 | TRBV20-1 | TGCAGTGCTAGAAGAACAGAGACTAGCACAGATACGCAGTATTTT | CSARRTETSTDTQYF
. | TRBD1 | TRBJ1-6 | TRBV6-4 | TGTGCCAGCAGTGAGGGACAGCGTTCACCCCTCCACTTT | CASSEGQRSPLHF
. | TRBD2 | TRBJ2-7 | TRBV6-1 | TGTGCCAGCGGTGAACCGGGACTAGCCCCCTACGAGCAGTACTTC | CASGEPGLAPYEQYF
once | TRBD1 | TRBJ1-2 | TRBV15 | TGTGCCACCAGCAGAAGAACGGGACAGGGCAGGCGCTACACCTTC | CATSRRTGQGRRYTF
few | . | TRBJ2-3 | TRBV12-3/TRBV12-4 | TGTGCCAGCAGTTTTGGTGCATTTGCGCAGTATTTT | CASSFGAFAQYF
few | TRBD1 | TRBJ2-3 | TRBV27 | TGTGCCAGCAGTACCCGGGACAGGGGGCATTTGAGCACAGATACGCAGTATTTT | CASSTRDRGHLSTDTQYF
once | TRBD2 | TRBJ2-5 | TRBV10-2 | TGCGCCAGCACCCACTGGTCGGGACTAGCGGGACTAGACAATGAGCAGTACTTC | CASTHWSGLAGLDNEQYF
. | TRBD1 | TRBJ2-7 | TRBV9 | TGTGCCAGCAGCATCACAGGGGCCTACGAGCAGTACTTC | CASSITGAYEQYF